This T cell receptor (beta chain) was recorded in a study of CD8 T cells in ankylosing spondylitis. Study outcomes and limitations: Matched ankylosing spondylitis synovial fluid reportedly showed significant enrichment of disease-linked clones. Both synovial fluid and blood in reactive arthritis had previously been reported to carry some motif variants. Ankylosing spondylitis blood appeared to be characterized by a TCR beta motif of fewer than ten highly homologous variants. Disease-linked clones displayed a CD8+ phenotype and appeared relatively rarely in peripheral blood.

To note about this clonotype: Its antigen is undetermined.

J was trimmed by 8 bases and V by 1 base; bases with no gene match: 3. Germline-derived CDR1 and CDR2 are SGHTA and FQGTGA. This CDR3 comprises 13 residues. Each TCR beta library was made by quantitative 5'-RACE that incorporated molecular barcodes. Each CDR3 protein gets one entry after TCRdb re-called the 5' RACE reads with MiXCR. The sample lists hundreds of thousands of distinct CDR3 sequences; over 9.5% were seen once. The rearrangement uses TRBV7-3 and TRBJ1-1, with 8 bases matching TRBD1. The sequenced sample consisted of blood, either unsorted or a sorted T cell fraction (not recorded which). The origin of this receptor is a male donor with ankylosing spondylitis. CDR3 residues: CASSLRAGGEAFF. In DNA, the CDR3 is TGTGCCAGCAGCTTAAGGGCAGGGGGCGAAGCTTTCTTT.